The 14 T cell receptor beta chains below come from one sample, sequenced in a study of shared T cell receptors in the human thymus. Libraries were prepared by immunoSEQ multiplex PCR; TCRdb keeps only in-frame clonotypes and omits some of them. The sample carries approximately 760,000 clones, 75% to 90% recorded once. These same records also appear under a second study, on human thymus T cells.

Sequencing was performed on thymocytes. The receptors stem from a girl less than two years old with a congenital heart defect.

The rearrangement uses TRBV6-1 and TRBJ1-4; a weak D match, TRBD1 (5 bases). The CDR3 is 14 residues long. CDR1 and CDR2 (germline): MNHNS, SASEGT. V lost 4 bases, J lost 3 bases, and 9 bases lay in between. The CDR3 DNA sequence: TGTGCCAGCAGTGCAGGGAATGCTAATGAAAAACTGTTTTTT. It encodes CASSAGNANEKLFF.

This clone appeared once. This chain joins TRBV9 and TRBJ1-2; D remains ambiguous. Trimming took 0 bases from V and 4 from J, leaving 28 bases between them. The CDR3 runs 20 residues. The germline V gene has CDR1 SGDLS and CDR2 YYNGEE. CDR3: CASSVEGPSLAAEGGYGYTF. CDR3 nucleotides: TGTGCCAGCAGCGTAGAAGGTCCCTCACTTGCGGCGGAGGGTGGCTATGGCTACACCTTC.

The genes are TRBV13 and TRBJ2-1; possibly TRBD2 for D (5 bases). The germline V and J ends were trimmed by 1 base and 8 bases, with 18 bases remaining between them. The CDR3 has 16 amino acids. Germline values: CDR1 PRHDT, CDR2 FYEKMQ (reference sequence). The CDR3 DNA reads as TGTGCCAGCAGCTTAGCCCCGACACTAGATTTCGATGAGCAGTTCTTC. It codes for CASSLAPTLDFDEQFF.

The gene calls are TRBV9 and TRBJ2-2; 7 bases match TRBD2. The junction had 4 bases not matched to a gene; V was cut back by 0 bases and J by 8 bases. CDR1 and CDR2 from the germline V gene are SGDLS and YYNGEE. The CDR3 loop spans 14 amino acids. This chain's CDR3 is CASSVGGSGGELFF. CDR3 in DNA: TGTGCCAGCAGCGTAGGAGGTAGCGGGGGGGAGCTGTTTTTT.

V is TRBV4-1 and J is TRBJ2-4; D is possibly TRBD1 (5 bases). CDR1 and CDR2 (germline): MGHRA, YSYEKL. The CDR3 extends over 16 amino acids. V lost 4 bases, J lost 3 bases, and 16 bases lay in between. As DNA, the CDR3 is TGCGCCAGCAGCCGGAAGGTACAGGTATACAAAAACATTCAGTACTTC. Protein sequence: CASSRKVQVYKNIQYF.

The chain is built from TRBV2 and TRBJ2-5; D is unresolved. V was cut by 5 bases and J by 2 bases, with 9 bases left in between. Germline V gene data show CDR1 as SNHLY and CDR2 as FYNNEI. The CDR3 loop spans 13 amino acids. This CDR3 is CASSRRVQETQYF. The CDR3 DNA sequence: TGTGCCAGCAGTCGGAGAGTACAAGAGACCCAGTACTTC.

The rearrangement links TRBV27 to TRBJ1-1, with a possible D match to TRBD1 (5 bases). V was clipped by 5 bases and J by 8 bases, with 15 bases between them. The CDR3 is 13 residues long. CDR1 is MNHEY and CDR2 is SMNVEV in the germline V gene (reference sequence). CDR3 DNA: TGTGCCAGCAGTCCAGGGAAAAATTGCGAAGCTTTCTTT. Its translation is CASSPGKNCEAFF.

The chain has TRBV28 and TRBJ1-2, with D unclear. Germline V gene lookup returns CDR1 MDHEN and CDR2 SYDVKM. This CDR3 contains 13 residues. V lost 7 bases, J lost 3 bases, and 12 bases lay in between. CDR3 DNA: TGTGCCAGCAACGCCAGATTACACTATGGCTACACCTTC. Protein: CASNARLHYGYTF.

The CDR3 is CATSRDPERTQFF. In DNA, the CDR3 is TGTGCCACCAGCAGAGATCCCGAGAGAACGCAGTTCTTC. This chain uses TRBV15 with TRBJ2-1; D is unclear. The CDR3 length is 13 residues. V lost 0 bases, J lost 12 bases, and 12 bases lay in between. Germline CDR1 and CDR2: LNHNV and YYDKDF (reference sequence).

The chain has TRBV19 and TRBJ1-2; D gene unclear. This CDR3 has 14 residues. V dropped 1 base and J dropped 3 bases, with 9 bases sitting between them. Germline assignment: CDR1 LNHDA and CDR2 SQIVND (reference sequence). The CDR3 coding sequence is TGTGCCAGTAGTATAGTGCGGTGGGACTATGGCTACACCTTC. It encodes CASSIVRWDYGYTF.

The table lists this clone with a count of one. The chain has TRBV27 and TRBJ1-2; 7 nucleotides align to TRBD1. V gave up 6 bases and J gave up 2 bases; unmatched junction bases: 9. This CDR3 region has 15 residues. Per germline, CDR1 MNHEY and CDR2 SMNVEV (reference sequence). CDR3 in DNA: TGTGCCAGCAGGAAAGACAGGGAAGAGAACTATGGCTACACCTTC. It is translated as CASRKDREENYGYTF.

V is TRBV7-9 and J is TRBJ1-5, with TRBD1 as a possible D gene (5 bases). The germline V gene has CDR1 SEHNR and CDR2 FQNEAQ (reference sequence). The CDR3 runs to 15 residues. Trimming took off 4 bases at V and 4 bases at J, with 14 bases between the two ends. CDR3 in DNA: TGTGCCAGCAGCTCCTCTAACCCAGGGAATCAGCCCCAGCATTTT. This encodes CASSSSNPGNQPQHF.

This chain uses TRBV27 with TRBJ2-7; 12 bases agree with TRBD2. Germline trimming cut 7 bases from V and 11 bases from J; bases unmatched to any gene: 12. The CDR3 runs 14 residues. Germline CDR1 reads MNHEY; CDR2 reads SMNVEV (reference sequence). CDR3 residues: CASTSRASGGAKYF. Written as DNA, the CDR3 is TGTGCCAGCACCTCCCGGGCTAGCGGGGGGGCGAAGTACTTC.

The V gene is TRBV19, the J gene TRBJ2-3, with D hard to call. Germline CDR1 reads LNHDA; CDR2 reads SQIVND (reference sequence). With 5 bases removed from V and 4 bases from J, the gap between germline ends came to 10 bases. This CDR3 is 13 amino acids long. The CDR3 loop reads CASSVTRSDTQYF. In DNA form, the CDR3 reads TGTGCCAGTAGTGTCACGCGGTCAGATACGCAGTATTTT.